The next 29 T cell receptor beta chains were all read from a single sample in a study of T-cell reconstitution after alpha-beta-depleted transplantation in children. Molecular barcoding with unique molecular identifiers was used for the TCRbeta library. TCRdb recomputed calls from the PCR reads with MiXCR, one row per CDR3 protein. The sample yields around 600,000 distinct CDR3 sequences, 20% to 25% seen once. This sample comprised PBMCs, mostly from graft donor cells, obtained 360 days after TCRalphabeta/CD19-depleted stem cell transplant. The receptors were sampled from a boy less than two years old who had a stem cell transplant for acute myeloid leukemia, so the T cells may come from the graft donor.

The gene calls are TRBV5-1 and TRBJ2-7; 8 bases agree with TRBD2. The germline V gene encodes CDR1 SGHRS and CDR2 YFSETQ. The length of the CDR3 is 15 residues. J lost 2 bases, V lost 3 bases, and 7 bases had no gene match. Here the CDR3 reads CASSSYPGLAYEQYV. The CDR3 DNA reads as TGCGCCAGCAGCTCATACCCGGGACTAGCCTACGAGCAGTACGTC.

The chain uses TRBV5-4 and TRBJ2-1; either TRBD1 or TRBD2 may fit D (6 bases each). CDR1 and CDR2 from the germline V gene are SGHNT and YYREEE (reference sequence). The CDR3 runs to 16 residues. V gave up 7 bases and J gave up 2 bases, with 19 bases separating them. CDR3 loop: CASSWGAGVPYNEQFF. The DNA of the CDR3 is TGTGCCAGCTCCTGGGGGGCAGGGGTACCCTACAATGAGCAGTTCTTC.

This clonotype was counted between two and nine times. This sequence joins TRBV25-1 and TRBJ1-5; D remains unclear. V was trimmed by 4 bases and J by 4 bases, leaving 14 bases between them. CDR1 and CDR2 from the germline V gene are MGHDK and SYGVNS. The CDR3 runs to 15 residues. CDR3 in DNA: TGTGCCAGCAGTGCCTCAGGTCCTTTGAATCAGCCCCAGCATTTT. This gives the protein CASSASGPLNQPQHF. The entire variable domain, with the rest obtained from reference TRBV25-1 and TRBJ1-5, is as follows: EADIYQTPRYLVIGTGKKITLECSQTMGHDKMYWYQQDPGMELHLIHYSYGVNSTEKGDLSSESTVSRIRTEHFPLTLESARPSHTSQYLCASSASGPLNQPQHFGDGTRLSIL.

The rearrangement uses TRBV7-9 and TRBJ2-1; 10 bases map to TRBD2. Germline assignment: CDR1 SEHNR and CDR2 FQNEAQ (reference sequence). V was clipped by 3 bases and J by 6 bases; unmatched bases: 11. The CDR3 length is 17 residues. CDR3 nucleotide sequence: TGTGCCAGCAGCTTCGGTAGCGGGGGGCCATACAGCAATGAGCAGTTCTTC. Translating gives CASSFGSGGPYSNEQFF.

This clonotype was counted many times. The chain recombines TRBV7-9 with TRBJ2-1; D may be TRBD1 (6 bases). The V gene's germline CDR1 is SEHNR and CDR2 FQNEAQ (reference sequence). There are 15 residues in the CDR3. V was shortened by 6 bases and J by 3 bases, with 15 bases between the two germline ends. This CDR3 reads CASSFGQSFYNEQFF. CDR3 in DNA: TGTGCCAGCAGTTTTGGACAGAGTTTCTACAATGAGCAGTTCTTC. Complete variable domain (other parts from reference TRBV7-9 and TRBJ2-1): DTGVSQNPRHKITKRGQNVTFRCDPISEHNRLYWYRQTLGQGPEFLTYFQNEAQLEKSRLLSDRFSAERPKGSFSTLEIQRTEQGDSAMYLCASSFGQSFYNEQFFGPGTRLTVL.

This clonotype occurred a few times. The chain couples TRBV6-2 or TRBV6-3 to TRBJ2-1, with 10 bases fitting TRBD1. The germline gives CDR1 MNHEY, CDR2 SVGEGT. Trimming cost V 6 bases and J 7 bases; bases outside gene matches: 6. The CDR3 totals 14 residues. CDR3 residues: CASRPDRGQNEQFF. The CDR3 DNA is TGTGCCAGCAGACCCGACAGGGGGCAAAATGAGCAGTTCTTC.

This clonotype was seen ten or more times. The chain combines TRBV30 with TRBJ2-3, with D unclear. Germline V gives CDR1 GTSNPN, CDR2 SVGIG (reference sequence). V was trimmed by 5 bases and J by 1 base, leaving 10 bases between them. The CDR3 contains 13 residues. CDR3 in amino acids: CAWASTGTDTQYF. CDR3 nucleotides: TGTGCCTGGGCCTCCACAGGCACAGATACGCAGTATTTT.

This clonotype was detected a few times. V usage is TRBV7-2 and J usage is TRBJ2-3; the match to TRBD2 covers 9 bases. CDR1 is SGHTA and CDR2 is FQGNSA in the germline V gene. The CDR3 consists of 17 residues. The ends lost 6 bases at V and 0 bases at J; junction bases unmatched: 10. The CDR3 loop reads CASRTTPTSGSTDTQYF. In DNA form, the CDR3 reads TGTGCCAGCAGAACAACCCCCACTAGCGGGAGCACAGATACGCAGTATTTT.

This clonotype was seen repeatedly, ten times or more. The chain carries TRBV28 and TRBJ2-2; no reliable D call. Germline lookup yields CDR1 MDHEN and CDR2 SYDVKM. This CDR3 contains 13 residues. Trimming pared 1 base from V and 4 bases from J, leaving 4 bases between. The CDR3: CASSLFLTGELFF. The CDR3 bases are TGTGCCAGCAGTTTATTTCTCACCGGGGAGCTGTTTTTT. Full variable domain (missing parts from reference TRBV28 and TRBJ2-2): DVKVTQSSRYLVKRTGEKVFLECVQDMDHENMFWYRQDPGLGLRLIYFSYDVKMKEKGDIPEGYSVSREKKERFSLILESASTNQTSMYLCASSLFLTGELFFGEGSRLTVL.

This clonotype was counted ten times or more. The DNA of the CDR3 is TGTGCCAGCAGTTCCACCGGGACAGGGGGAGATTATGGCTACACCTTC. This gives the protein CASSSTGTGGDYGYTF. The J gene is TRBJ1-2, the V gene TRBV6-5; 11 bases line up with TRBD1. This CDR3 spans 16 amino acids. CDR1 is MNHEY and CDR2 is SVGAGI in the germline V gene. V dropped 4 bases and J dropped 5; count of bases not matched to a gene: 9.

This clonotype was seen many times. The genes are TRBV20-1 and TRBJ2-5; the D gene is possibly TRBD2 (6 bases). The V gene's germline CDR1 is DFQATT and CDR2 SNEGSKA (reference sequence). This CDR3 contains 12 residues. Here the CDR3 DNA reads TGCAGCATAGCGACCGCGGGGGAGACCCAGTACTTC. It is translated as CSIATAGETQYF.

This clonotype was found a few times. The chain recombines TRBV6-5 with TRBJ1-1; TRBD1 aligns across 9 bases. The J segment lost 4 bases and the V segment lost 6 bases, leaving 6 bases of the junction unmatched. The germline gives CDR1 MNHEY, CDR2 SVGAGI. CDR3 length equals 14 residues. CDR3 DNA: TGTGCCAGCAGGCACGACAGGGGGACCACTGAAGCTTTCTTT. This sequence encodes CASRHDRGTTEAFF.

The CDR3 DNA reads TGCAGTGCTCCTCCCGGTGGGGAGGAGACCCAGTACTTC. This translates into CSAPPGGEETQYF. The chain links TRBV20-1 to TRBJ2-5, with TRBD2 as a possible D gene (5 bases). The germline V gene has CDR1 DFQATT and CDR2 SNEGSKA (reference sequence). This CDR3 contains 13 residues. Trimming removed 5 bases from V and 5 bases from J, with 15 bases in between.

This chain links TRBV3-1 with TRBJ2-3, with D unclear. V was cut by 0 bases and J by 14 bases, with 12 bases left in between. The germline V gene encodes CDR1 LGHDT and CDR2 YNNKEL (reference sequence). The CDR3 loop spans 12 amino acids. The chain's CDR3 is CASSQEWRVRYF. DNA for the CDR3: TGTGCCAGCAGCCAAGAGTGGCGCGTGCGGTATTTT.

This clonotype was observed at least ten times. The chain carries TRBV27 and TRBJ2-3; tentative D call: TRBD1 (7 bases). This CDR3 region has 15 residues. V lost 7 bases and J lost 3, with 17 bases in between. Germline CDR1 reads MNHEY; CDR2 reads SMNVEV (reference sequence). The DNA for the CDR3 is TGTGCCAGCAAGGGGGGACAGATAAGAACAGATACGCAGTATTTT. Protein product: CASKGGQIRTDTQYF.

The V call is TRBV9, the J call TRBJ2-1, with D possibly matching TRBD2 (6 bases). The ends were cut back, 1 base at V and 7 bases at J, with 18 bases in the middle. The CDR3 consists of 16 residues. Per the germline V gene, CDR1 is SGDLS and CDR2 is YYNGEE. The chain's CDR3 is CASSVSPGGGLNEQFF. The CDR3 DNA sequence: TGTGCCAGCAGCGTATCCCCCGGGGGAGGATTGAATGAGCAGTTCTTC.

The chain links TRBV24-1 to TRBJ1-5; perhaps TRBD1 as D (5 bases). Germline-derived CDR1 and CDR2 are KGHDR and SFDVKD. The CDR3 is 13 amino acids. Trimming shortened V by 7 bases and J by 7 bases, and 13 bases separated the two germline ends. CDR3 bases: TGTGCCACCAGCCATGAGGGGCACCAGCCCCAGCATTTT. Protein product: CATSHEGHQPQHF.

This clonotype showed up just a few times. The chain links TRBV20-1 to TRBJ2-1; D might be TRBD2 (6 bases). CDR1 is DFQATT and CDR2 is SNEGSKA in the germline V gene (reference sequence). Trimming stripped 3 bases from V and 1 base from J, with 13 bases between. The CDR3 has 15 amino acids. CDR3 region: CSASQTGTSYNEQFF. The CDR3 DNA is TGCAGTGCTAGTCAAACGGGGACTTCCTACAATGAGCAGTTCTTC.

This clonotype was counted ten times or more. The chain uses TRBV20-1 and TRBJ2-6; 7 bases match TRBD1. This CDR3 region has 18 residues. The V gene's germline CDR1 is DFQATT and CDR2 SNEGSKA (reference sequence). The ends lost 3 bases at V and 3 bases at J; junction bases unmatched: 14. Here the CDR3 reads CSASYADRILFGANVLTF. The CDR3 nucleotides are TGCAGTGCTAGTTATGCGGACAGGATCCTTTTTGGGGCCAACGTCCTGACTTTC.

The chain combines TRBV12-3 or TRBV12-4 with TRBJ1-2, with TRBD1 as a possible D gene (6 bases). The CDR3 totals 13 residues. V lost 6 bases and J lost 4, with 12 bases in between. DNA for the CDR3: TGTGCCAGCAGCCCCGGGACACCCTATGGCTACACCTTC. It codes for CASSPGTPYGYTF.

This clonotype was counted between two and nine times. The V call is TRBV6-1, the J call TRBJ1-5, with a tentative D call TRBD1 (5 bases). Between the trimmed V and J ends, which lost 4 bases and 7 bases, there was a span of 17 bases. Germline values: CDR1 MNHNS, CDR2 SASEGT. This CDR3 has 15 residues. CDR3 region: CASSGAHGARQPQHF. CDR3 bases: TGTGCCAGCAGTGGGGCTCACGGGGCAAGGCAGCCCCAGCATTTT.

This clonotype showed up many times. The CDR3 DNA reads TGTGCCAGCAGTTCGAGAGGGGGCCGGGTAGAGACCCAGTACTTC. Its translation is CASSSRGGRVETQYF. V gene TRBV12-3 or TRBV12-4 combines with J gene TRBJ2-5; 7 positions agree with TRBD1. The CDR3 has 15 amino acids. After removal of 4 bases from V and 4 bases from J, the junction contained 9 bases not matched to a gene.

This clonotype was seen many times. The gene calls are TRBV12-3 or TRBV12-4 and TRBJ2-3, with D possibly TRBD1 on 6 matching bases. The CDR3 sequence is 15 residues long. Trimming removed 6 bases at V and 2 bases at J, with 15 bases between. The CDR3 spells CASRGHGQNTDTQYF. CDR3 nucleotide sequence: TGTGCCAGCAGGGGACATGGGCAAAACACAGATACGCAGTATTTT.

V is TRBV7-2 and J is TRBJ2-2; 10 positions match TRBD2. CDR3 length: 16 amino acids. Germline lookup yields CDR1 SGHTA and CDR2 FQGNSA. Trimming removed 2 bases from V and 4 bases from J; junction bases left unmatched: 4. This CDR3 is CASSLSSGGPTGELFF. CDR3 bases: TGTGCCAGCAGCTTAAGTAGCGGGGGGCCCACCGGGGAGCTGTTTTTT.

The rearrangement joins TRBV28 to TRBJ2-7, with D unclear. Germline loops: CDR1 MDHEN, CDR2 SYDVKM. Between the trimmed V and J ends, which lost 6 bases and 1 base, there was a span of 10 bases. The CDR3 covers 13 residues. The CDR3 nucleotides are TGTGCCAGCAGCGTCGGGCGGTCCTACGAGCAGTACGTC. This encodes CASSVGRSYEQYV.

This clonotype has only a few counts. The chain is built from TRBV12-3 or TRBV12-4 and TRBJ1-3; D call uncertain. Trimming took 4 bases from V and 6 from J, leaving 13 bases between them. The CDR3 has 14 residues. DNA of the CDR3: TGTGCCAGCAGTTCTATCCCCCTCGAAAACACCATATATTTT. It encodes CASSSIPLENTIYF.

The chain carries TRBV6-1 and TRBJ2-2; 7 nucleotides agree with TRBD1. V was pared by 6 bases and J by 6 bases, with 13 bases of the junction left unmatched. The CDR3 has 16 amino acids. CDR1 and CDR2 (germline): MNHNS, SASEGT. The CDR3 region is CASRRGGPSSSGELFF. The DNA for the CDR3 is TGTGCCAGCAGGCGAGGGGGCCCCTCCTCGTCCGGGGAGCTGTTTTTT.

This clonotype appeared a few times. CDR3 residues: CSAPVYNEQFF. CDR3 DNA: TGCAGCGCCCCAGTCTACAATGAGCAGTTCTTC. The gene calls are TRBV29-1 and TRBJ2-1; D remains ambiguous. Looked up from germline, CDR1 is SQVTM and CDR2 is ANQGSEA. Trimming took 7 bases from V and 3 from J, leaving 7 bases between them. The CDR3 spans 11 residues.

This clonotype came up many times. The CDR3 nucleotides read TGCGCCACCTTGACAGACACTGAAGCTTTCTTT. This codes for CATLTDTEAFF. The chain couples TRBV10-1 to TRBJ1-1; possible D gene TRBD1, 5 bases. This CDR3 is 11 amino acids long. V lost 10 bases and J 3 bases, leaving 9 bases between the germline ends. Germline CDR1 and CDR2: WNHNN and SYGVQD (reference sequence).